Shown below are 18 T cell receptor beta chains from a single sample sequenced in a study of cytomegalovirus exposure and HLA in healthy donors. Measured with immunoSEQ multiplex PCR; TCRdb has only the in-frame clones, and not every one. This sample has some 120,000 clones, with approximately 89% found just once. The sequencing sample was made of PBMCs. The receptors come from a woman under 30 in good health and CMV-seronegative.

The chain is built from TRBV28 and TRBJ1-4, with D unclear. Trimming cost V 3 bases and J 8 bases, with 16 bases left between them. This CDR3 is built from 15 residues. Germline CDR1 is MDHEN and CDR2 is SYDVKM. This CDR3 reads CASSFVRTSGEKLFF. CDR3 bases: TGTGCCAGCAGTTTTGTTAGAACATCGGGGGAAAAACTGTTTTTT. Full variable domain (outside the CDR3, taken from reference TRBV28 and TRBJ1-4): DVKVTQSSRYLVKRTGEKVFLECVQDMDHENMFWYRQDPGLGLRLIYFSYDVKMKEKGDIPEGYSVSREKKERFSLILESASTNQTSMYLCASSFVRTSGEKLFFGSGTQLSVL.

The chain employs TRBV7-9 and TRBJ2-1; 9 nucleotides agree with TRBD2. The germline CDR1 and CDR2 sequences are SEHNR and FQNEAQ (reference sequence). Trimming removed 11 bases from V and 9 bases from J; junction bases left unmatched: 11. The CDR3 consists of 13 residues. In DNA form, the CDR3 reads TGTGCCGGAAGGACTAGCGCCTCAAGTGAGCAGTTCTTC. It specifies CAGRTSASSEQFF.

J is TRBJ1-5 and V is TRBV19, with 10 bases lining up with TRBD1. V trimming: 11 bases; J trimming: 1 base; junction bases outside the gene matches: 14. CDR1 is LNHDA and CDR2 is SQIVND in the germline V gene (reference sequence). The CDR3 loop spans 17 amino acids. The CDR3 region has the DNA TGTGCCTCCTTGAGCGGGACAGGGGTCACGAGCAATCAGCCCCAGCATTTT. As protein: CASLSGTGVTSNQPQHF.

CDR3: CASSLGQGSDQPQHF. For the CDR3, the DNA is TGTGCCAGCAGCTTAGGACAGGGGTCTGATCAGCCCCAGCATTTT. This rearrangement joins TRBV7-8 to TRBJ1-5; 8 nucleotides align to TRBD1. The CDR3 is 15 residues long. The J segment lost 5 bases and the V segment lost 1 base, leaving 4 bases of the junction unmatched. CDR1 is SGHVS, CDR2 FQNEAQ, per germline.

The chain couples TRBV19 to TRBJ2-3; 9 bases align to TRBD1. Unmatched junction bases numbered 7, after V lost 5 bases and J lost 4 bases. Germline assignment: CDR1 LNHDA and CDR2 SQIVND (reference sequence). The CDR3 is made up of 15 amino acids. The DNA for the CDR3 is TGTGCCAGTAGTTCTGGGGACAGGGACGCAGATACGCAGTATTTT. This encodes CASSSGDRDADTQYF.

This clone was picked up a small number of times. The gene calls are TRBV4-2 and TRBJ2-3, with 7 bases lining up with TRBD1. Germline lookup yields CDR1 LGHNA and CDR2 YNFKEQ. The CDR3 spans 16 residues. The V and J ends lost 1 base and 2 bases, in that order; junction bases with no gene match: 6. The CDR3 DNA reads as TGTGCCAGCAGCCAAGCCAACAGGGGTGACACAGATACGCAGTATTTT. Its protein is CASSQANRGDTDTQYF.

CDR3 loop: CASSLETGGTYEQYV. CDR3 DNA: TGTGCCAGCAGCCTTGAAACAGGGGGAACCTACGAGCAGTACGTC. The chain combines TRBV11-2 with TRBJ2-7, with TRBD1 matching 8 bases. J gave up 2 bases and V 5 bases, and 8 bases lay outside the gene matches. CDR3 length equals 15 residues. Per germline, CDR1 SGHAT and CDR2 FQNNGV.

The CDR3 loop is CAWSFQGPDTQYF. DNA for the CDR3: TGTGCCTGGAGTTTTCAGGGTCCAGATACGCAGTATTTT. The gene calls are TRBV30 and TRBJ2-3; D may be TRBD1 (5 bases). Trimming took off 2 bases at V and 4 bases at J, with 10 bases between the two ends. Germline CDR1 is GTSNPN and CDR2 is SVGIG (reference sequence). The CDR3 sequence is 13 residues long.

This chain connects TRBV18 to TRBJ2-5; tentative D call: TRBD2 (5 bases). This CDR3 region has 16 residues. CDR1 and CDR2 (germline): KGHSH, LQKENI. V shed 3 bases and J shed 0 bases, with 14 bases lying between them. CDR3 residues: CASSPASSGNQETQYF. Here the CDR3 DNA reads TGTGCCAGCTCACCCGCCTCATCGGGAAACCAAGAGACCCAGTACTTC.

V gene TRBV5-1 combines with J gene TRBJ2-3, with D uncertain. Germline V lookup: CDR1 SGHRS, CDR2 YFSETQ. This CDR3 has 14 residues. Trimming took 2 bases from V and 2 from J, leaving 9 bases between them. For the CDR3, the DNA is TGCGCCAGCAGCTTCTTAGAGGCCACAGATACGCAGTATTTT. It translates to CASSFLEATDTQYF.

This rearrangement joins TRBV9 to TRBJ2-1; TRBD2 is a possible D gene (6 bases). The CDR3 is 15 residues long. V lost 6 bases to trimming and J lost 0 bases, with 13 bases between them. The germline V gene encodes CDR1 SGDLS and CDR2 YYNGEE. CDR3 sequence reads: CASTISGGSYNEQFF. The CDR3, as DNA: TGTGCCAGCACTATTAGCGGTGGCTCCTACAATGAGCAGTTCTTC.

The chain is built from TRBV30 and TRBJ1-5, with unresolved D. This CDR3 is built from 13 residues. Trimming pared 0 bases from V and 5 bases from J, leaving 8 bases between. Per germline, CDR1 GTSNPN and CDR2 SVGIG (reference sequence). CDR3: CAWSVKLDQPQHF. CDR3 bases: TGTGCCTGGAGTGTAAAATTAGATCAGCCCCAGCATTTT.

In its sample, this clone was seen once. The V call is TRBV6-5, the J call TRBJ1-6, with 7 nucleotides matching TRBD1. This CDR3 is 15 amino acids long. The V gene's germline CDR1 is MNHEY and CDR2 SVGAGI. V lost 2 bases to trimming and J lost 5 bases; unmatched junction nucleotides: 3. CDR3 nucleotide sequence: TGTGCCAGCAGTTACGGGGACAGACATAATTCACCCCTCCACTTT. Amino acids: CASSYGDRHNSPLHF.

J is TRBJ2-3 and V is TRBV5-1; 9 bases are shared with TRBD2. The CDR3 is 16 amino acids. The germline CDR1 and CDR2 sequences are SGHRS and YFSETQ. Germline trimming cut 2 bases from V and 5 bases from J; bases unmatched to any gene: 9. CDR3 bases: TGCGCCAGCAGCTTTATGGTAGCGGGAGTGGTAGATACGCAGTATTTT. It translates to CASSFMVAGVVDTQYF.

The J gene is TRBJ2-1, the V gene TRBV2; D may be TRBD2 (5 bases). V lost 6 bases and J lost 9, with 12 bases in between. CDR1 and CDR2 (germline): SNHLY, FYNNEI. The CDR3 length is 12 residues. CDR3 nucleotides: TGTGCCAGCAGCTCGGACCGGGGTGAGCAGTTCTTC. Translated, it gives CASSSDRGEQFF. The whole variable domain, filled in from reference TRBV2 and TRBJ2-1, reads EPEVTQTPSHQVTQMGQEVILRCVPISNHLYFYWYRQILGQKVEFLVSFYNNEISEKSEIFDDQFSVERPDGSNFTLKIRSTKLEDSAMYFCASSSDRGEQFFGPGTRLTVL.

V is TRBV2 and J is TRBJ2-2; 15 bases are shared with TRBD2. J gave up 8 bases and V 0 bases, and 4 bases lay outside the gene matches. The CDR3 is 17 amino acids. In germline, CDR1 is SNHLY, CDR2 FYNNEI. CDR3 residues: CASSEAGLAGGRGELFF. CDR3 nucleotides: TGTGCCAGCAGTGAAGCTGGACTAGCGGGAGGGCGAGGGGAGCTGTTTTTT. Drawing the rest from reference TRBV2 and TRBJ2-2, the complete variable domain is EPEVTQTPSHQVTQMGQEVILRCVPISNHLYFYWYRQILGQKVEFLVSFYNNEISEKSEIFDDQFSVERPDGSNFTLKIRSTKLEDSAMYFCASSEAGLAGGRGELFFGEGSRLTVL.

The chain is built from TRBV7-2 and TRBJ2-7; tentatively, D is TRBD2 (5 bases). This CDR3 region has 12 residues. V lost 5 bases, J lost 4 bases, and 9 bases lay in between. Germline V CDR1 and CDR2: SGHTA, FQGNSA. The CDR3 sequence: CASSGGVYEQYF. As DNA, the CDR3 is TGTGCCAGCAGCGGAGGTGTGTACGAGCAGTACTTC.

The chain uses TRBV18 and TRBJ1-1; TRBD1 agrees at 8 bases. V trimming: 2 bases; J trimming: 4 bases; junction bases outside the gene matches: 6. Looked up from germline, CDR1 is KGHSH and CDR2 is LQKENI. The CDR3 covers 15 residues. CDR3 bases: TGTGCCAGCTCACCATACGGACAGGGAGGCACTGAAGCTTTCTTT. Encoded protein: CASSPYGQGGTEAFF.